The rows below give T cell receptor beta chains drawn from one sample of a study of vaccination and CD4 T cells after COVID-19. TCRdb re-called the PCR reads through MiXCR, storing one row per CDR3 protein. The data show around 19,000 distinct CDR3 sequences, approximately 60% seen once. For these TCRs, the target antigens are not known. Material for sequencing was CD4+ T cells from blood, cultured in vitro. These receptor sequences come from a human donor who had recovered from COVID-19. The CDR3 runs from the conserved cysteine through the conserved F or W. Fields, in order: clone size, D gene, V gene, J gene, CDR3 DNA, CDR3 protein. D genes are given only for firm matches. Clone size, where shown, is once, few, many, or a class for clones that have expanded.

clone_size: NA; d_call: NA; v_call: TRBV7-9; j_call: TRBJ1-1; cdr3_nt: TGTGCCACTGAGGGGGAGCCTAACACTGAAGCTTTCTTT; cdr3_aa: CATEGEPNTEAFF
clone_size: NA; d_call: TRBD1; v_call: TRBV7-9; j_call: TRBJ1-1; cdr3_nt: TGTGCCAGCAGCTTAGCGCGCGGGACAGTAGAAGCTTTCTTT; cdr3_aa: CASSLARGTVEAFF
clone_size: few; d_call: NA; v_call: TRBV30; j_call: TRBJ1-1; cdr3_nt: TGTGCCTGGAGTGTACTCTCAGCCATGAACACTGAAGCTTTCTTT; cdr3_aa: CAWSVLSAMNTEAFF
clone_size: NA; d_call: TRBD1; v_call: TRBV27; j_call: TRBJ2-7; cdr3_nt: TGTGCCAGCAGTCCTAGGACAGGGGGCGTCTACGAGCAGTACTTC; cdr3_aa: CASSPRTGGVYEQYF
clone_size: NA; d_call: NA; v_call: TRBV20-1; j_call: TRBJ1-4; cdr3_nt: TGCAGTGCTAGGGACGACAGCACTAATGAAAAACTGTTTTTT; cdr3_aa: CSARDDSTNEKLFF
clone_size: NA; d_call: NA; v_call: TRBV7-2; j_call: TRBJ1-1; cdr3_nt: TGTGCCAGCAGCTTAGCCCTCGTGGGGACTGAAGCTTTCTTT; cdr3_aa: CASSLALVGTEAFF
clone_size: NA; d_call: NA; v_call: TRBV2; j_call: TRBJ1-1; cdr3_nt: TGTGCCAGCAGTGTAGAGACAGGAGCTGAAGCTTTCTTT; cdr3_aa: CASSVETGAEAFF
clone_size: NA; d_call: NA; v_call: TRBV7-8; j_call: TRBJ1-1; cdr3_nt: TGTGCCAGCAGCTTCGAGGTGAACACTGAAGCTTTCTTT; cdr3_aa: CASSFEVNTEAFF
clone_size: NA; d_call: NA; v_call: TRBV19; j_call: TRBJ2-2; cdr3_nt: TGTGCCAGTAGTATGACCGGGGGTCGGGGGCCCGGGGAGCTGTTTTTT; cdr3_aa: CASSMTGGRGPGELFF
clone_size: few; d_call: TRBD2; v_call: TRBV27; j_call: TRBJ2-4; cdr3_nt: TGTGCCAGCAGTCCCCCGGGGGGGGGTCCCCAAAGCATTCAGTACTTC; cdr3_aa: CASSPPGGGPQSIQYF
clone_size: NA; d_call: NA; v_call: TRBV5-1; j_call: TRBJ1-3; cdr3_nt: TGCGCCAGCAGCGGGGAAGGGGTGGCTGGAAACACCATATATTTT; cdr3_aa: CASSGEGVAGNTIYF
clone_size: NA; d_call: TRBD1; v_call: TRBV27; j_call: TRBJ1-5; cdr3_nt: TGTGCCAGCAGTTTAGCGACAGGGGTTGGGGTATCAGCCCAGCATTTT; cdr3_aa: CASSLATGVGVSAQHF
clone_size: NA; d_call: NA; v_call: TRBV4-2; j_call: TRBJ1-1; cdr3_nt: TGTGCCAGCAGCCAGGGGTCGACGAACACTGAAGCTTTCTTT; cdr3_aa: CASSQGSTNTEAFF
clone_size: NA; d_call: NA; v_call: TRBV4-2; j_call: TRBJ1-1; cdr3_nt: TGTGCCAGCAGCCAAGATCCCAGATTTGAAGCTTTCTTT; cdr3_aa: CASSQDPRFEAFF
clone_size: NA; d_call: NA; v_call: TRBV20-1; j_call: TRBJ1-2; cdr3_nt: TGCAGTGCTACCACCGACAGGAACTATGGCTACACCTTC; cdr3_aa: CSATTDRNYGYTF
clone_size: NA; d_call: NA; v_call: TRBV27; j_call: TRBJ1-5; cdr3_nt: TGTGCCAGCAGCTTACAGGCAGGGTGGGAGCCCCAGCATTTT; cdr3_aa: CASSLQAGWEPQHF
clone_size: NA; d_call: TRBD1; v_call: TRBV7-2; j_call: TRBJ2-5; cdr3_nt: TGTGCCAGCAGCCCACCACAGGGACAGGGGAGGGAGACCCAGTACTTC; cdr3_aa: CASSPPQGQGRETQYF
clone_size: once; d_call: TRBD2; v_call: TRBV4-2; j_call: TRBJ2-3; cdr3_nt: TGTGCCAGAAGGATTGAATCGAAGCGGGAGGATTGCGCAGATACGCAGTATTTT; cdr3_aa: CARRIESKREDCADTQYF
clone_size: NA; d_call: NA; v_call: TRBV7-2; j_call: TRBJ2-4; cdr3_nt: TGTGCCAGCAGCTTAGGGGGGGCCCAGGGGAACATTCATTACTTC; cdr3_aa: CASSLGGAQGNIHYF
clone_size: NA; d_call: NA; v_call: TRBV7-3; j_call: TRBJ2-2; cdr3_nt: TGTGCCAGCAGCTTTGGTGGGCCCAACACCGGGGAGCTGTTTTTT; cdr3_aa: CASSFGGPNTGELFF